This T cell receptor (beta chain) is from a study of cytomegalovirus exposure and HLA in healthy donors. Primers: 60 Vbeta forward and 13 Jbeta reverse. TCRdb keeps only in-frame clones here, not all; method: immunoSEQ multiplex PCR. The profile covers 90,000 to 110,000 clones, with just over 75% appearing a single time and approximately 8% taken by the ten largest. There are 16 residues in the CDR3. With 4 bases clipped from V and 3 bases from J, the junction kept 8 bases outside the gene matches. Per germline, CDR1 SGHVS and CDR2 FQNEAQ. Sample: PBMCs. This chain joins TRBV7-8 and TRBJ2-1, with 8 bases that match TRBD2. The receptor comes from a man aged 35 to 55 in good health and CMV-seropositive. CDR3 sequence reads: CASSSGTRSNYNEQFF. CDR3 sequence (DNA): TGTGCCAGCAGCTCCGGGACTAGGAGCAACTACAATGAGCAGTTCTTC.